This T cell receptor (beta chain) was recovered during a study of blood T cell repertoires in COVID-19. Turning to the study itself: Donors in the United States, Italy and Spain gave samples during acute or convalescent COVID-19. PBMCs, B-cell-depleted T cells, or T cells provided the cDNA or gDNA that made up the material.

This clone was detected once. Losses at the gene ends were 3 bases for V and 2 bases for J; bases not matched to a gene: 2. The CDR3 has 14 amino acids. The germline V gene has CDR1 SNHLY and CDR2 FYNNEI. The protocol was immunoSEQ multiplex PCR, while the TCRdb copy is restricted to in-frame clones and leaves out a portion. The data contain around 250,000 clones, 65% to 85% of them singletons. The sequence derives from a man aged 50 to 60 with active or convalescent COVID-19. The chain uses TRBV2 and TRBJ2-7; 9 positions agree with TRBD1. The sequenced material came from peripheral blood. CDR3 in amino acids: CASSEGTGPYEQYF. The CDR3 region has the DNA TGTGCCAGCAGTGAGGGGACAGGGCCCTACGAGCAGTACTTC.